This T cell receptor beta chain is drawn from a study of blood T cells in healthy people across ages. Study results and caveats: Long-lived donors carried more naive CD4+ cells and greater diversity than aged donors. Unsorted PBMCs prevented conclusive naive versus antigen-experienced comparison.

Sample-barcoded 5' priming and a J-beta primer mix drove a second PCR of about 6 to 12 cycles. MiXCR was run by TCRdb on the 5' RACE reads, yielding one entry per CDR3 protein. The sample lists roughly 2 million distinct CDR3 sequences; roughly 50% were seen once. Germline loops: CDR1 DFQATT, CDR2 SNEGSKA (reference sequence). Trimming left V 0 bases short and J 9 bases short, with 21 bases between. CDR3 length: 16 residues. Details on this clonotype: Its antigen remains unknown.

The sequenced sample consisted of blood. V usage is TRBV20-1 and J usage is TRBJ1-5, with D possibly TRBD1 on 5 matching bases. The receptor was derived from a woman aged 40 to 50 in good health. The CDR3 DNA reads as TGCAGTGCTAGAGAACCCGGGGCTAATCTTTTGCGGCCCCAGCATTTT. It encodes CSAREPGANLLRPQHF.